The rows below give T cell receptor beta chains drawn from one sample of a study of T-cell reconstitution after alpha-beta-depleted transplantation in children. TCRdb called the PCR reads again in MiXCR, with one record for every CDR3 protein. The top ten hold approximately 2.9% of the sample, which has 200,000 to 300,000 distinct CDR3 sequences, around 13% seen once. The source was PBMCs from the stem cell graft donor, collected from the stem cell graft. These receptors were taken from a human donor who donated a stem cell graft to a child with acute lymphoblastic leukemia. The CDR3 runs from the conserved cysteine through the conserved F or W.

V: TRBV28; J: TRBJ1-4; CDR3: CASSLTLFLAATNEKLFF
V: TRBV5-1; J: TRBJ1-5; CDR3: CASSLNARGPSSNQPQHF
V: TRBV7-9; J: TRBJ2-2; CDR3: CASTPSGELFF
V: TRBV20-1; J: TRBJ2-2; CDR3: CSARGGQGAGELFF
V: TRBV5-1; J: TRBJ1-2; CDR3: CASSLNVGYGYTF
V: TRBV20-1; J: TRBJ2-2; CDR3: CSARTSGAPNTGELFF
V: TRBV10-3; J: TRBJ2-1; CDR3: CAISDTAVAFF
V: TRBV6-2/TRBV6-3; J: TRBJ1-1; CDR3: CASSGNPFVEAFF
V: TRBV25-1; J: TRBJ1-4; CDR3: CASTLTGYEKLFF
V: TRBV4-3; J: TRBJ1-1; CDR3: CASSQTSEAFF
V: TRBV24-1; J: TRBJ2-5; CDR3: CATSDLLSGQETQYF
V: TRBV7-2; J: TRBJ2-2; CDR3: CASSPRGGPDTGELFF
V: TRBV20-1; J: TRBJ2-1; CDR3: CSAMRLVDNEQFF
V: TRBV5-1; J: TRBJ1-1; CDR3: CASSNTSHLWTEAFF
V: TRBV20-1; J: TRBJ2-3; CDR3: CSACPGLAGTADTQYF
V: TRBV20-1; J: TRBJ2-7; CDR3: CSARVATSGEGYEQYF
V: TRBV7-9; J: TRBJ2-1; CDR3: CASSPLSGIDEQFF
V: TRBV18; J: TRBJ1-2; CDR3: CASSHSRDRVYGYTF
V: TRBV4-2; J: TRBJ1-3; CDR3: CASSQGLPGISGNTIYF
V: TRBV29-1; J: TRBJ2-3; CDR3: CSVGGHRGDTQYF
V: TRBV18; J: TRBJ2-7; CDR3: CASSIDLAGPYEQYF
V: TRBV20-1; J: TRBJ2-7; CDR3: CSARSDYEQYF
V: TRBV30; J: TRBJ2-6; CDR3: CAWSGVVGANVLTF
V: TRBV12-3/TRBV12-4; J: TRBJ2-7; CDR3: CASSPVRTYEQYF
V: TRBV19; J: TRBJ1-5; CDR3: CATVDRNSNQPQHF
V: TRBV20-1; J: TRBJ2-1; CDR3: CSAQDYPGGNEQFF
V: TRBV18; J: TRBJ2-7; CDR3: CASSVTGTRGEQYF
V: TRBV20-1; J: TRBJ2-1; CDR3: CSASGTGTGPYNEQFF
V: TRBV27; J: TRBJ1-2; CDR3: CASSLFQAGGFYGYTF
V: TRBV6-4; J: TRBJ2-2; CDR3: CASSTANTGELFF
V: TRBV10-3; J: TRBJ2-1; CDR3: CAISEVNEQFF
V: TRBV10-3; J: TRBJ2-7; CDR3: CAIIEYVWSDEQYF
V: TRBV20-1; J: TRBJ2-2; CDR3: CSAPSTGTGELFF
V: TRBV10-3; J: TRBJ1-5; CDR3: CAISDRANQPQHF
V: TRBV10-3; J: TRBJ2-1; CDR3: CAISPGQGLNEQFF
V: TRBV29-1; J: TRBJ2-4; CDR3: CSVEIEAGGIQYF
V: TRBV30; J: TRBJ2-1; CDR3: CAWMYYNEQFF
V: TRBV5-1; J: TRBJ2-7; CDR3: CASSLVGTATYEQYF
V: TRBV6-2/TRBV6-3; J: TRBJ2-1; CDR3: CASSSYGLAGGPGNEQFF
V: TRBV27; J: TRBJ2-7; CDR3: CASSFGPQQYF
V: TRBV5-5; J: TRBJ1-1; CDR3: CASSLAVDRGLLNTEAFF
V: TRBV12-3/TRBV12-4; J: TRBJ1-5; CDR3: CASSLEQARGPQHF
V: TRBV28; J: TRBJ2-7; CDR3: CASSLFKARLSAENYEQYF
V: TRBV5-1; J: TRBJ2-1; CDR3: CASGTGGSYNEQFF
V: TRBV4-2; J: TRBJ2-7; CDR3: CASSQEQGLSSYEQYF
V: TRBV28; J: TRBJ1-2; CDR3: CASSLRPGSENGYTF
V: TRBV5-1; J: TRBJ2-5; CDR3: CASNYRPNQETQYF
V: TRBV4-2; J: TRBJ2-2; CDR3: CASSQDWGGTGELFF
V: TRBV5-6; J: TRBJ2-7; CDR3: CASSRKTGSYEQYF
V: TRBV5-1; J: TRBJ1-2; CDR3: CASSLTSGQIYGYTF
V: TRBV20-1; J: TRBJ2-3; CDR3: CSARAYGGATDTQYF
V: TRBV5-1; J: TRBJ2-7; CDR3: CASSFGEIAYEQYF